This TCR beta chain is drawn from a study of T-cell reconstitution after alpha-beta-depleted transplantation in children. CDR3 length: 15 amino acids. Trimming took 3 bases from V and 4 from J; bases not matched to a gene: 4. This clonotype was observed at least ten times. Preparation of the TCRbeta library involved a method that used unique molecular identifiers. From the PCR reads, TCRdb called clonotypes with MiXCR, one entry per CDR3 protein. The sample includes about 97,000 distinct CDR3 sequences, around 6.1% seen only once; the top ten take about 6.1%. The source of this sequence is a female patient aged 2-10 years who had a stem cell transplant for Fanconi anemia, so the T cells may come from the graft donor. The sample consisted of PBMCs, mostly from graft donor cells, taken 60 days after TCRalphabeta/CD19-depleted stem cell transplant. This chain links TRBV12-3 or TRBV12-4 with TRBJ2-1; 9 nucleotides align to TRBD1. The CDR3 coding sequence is TGTGCCAGCAGTTTGGGAGGACAGGGGTACAATGAGCAGTTCTTC. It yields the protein CASSLGGQGYNEQFF.